These T cell receptor beta chains were read from a single sample in a study of blood T cells in healthy people across ages. From the 5' RACE reads, TCRdb called clonotypes with MiXCR, one entry per CDR3 protein. The data show hundreds of thousands of distinct CDR3 sequences, with more than 40% seen just once and 25% to 35% held by the top ten. Sequenced material: blood. Receptors originate from a woman aged 60 to 75 in good health. CDR3s include the opening cysteine and the closing phenylalanine or tryptophan. The order of the fields is CDR3 length, D gene, V gene, J gene, clone size, CDR3 DNA, CDR3 protein. D genes are given only for firm matches. Not all rows give a size; the values are once, few, many and, for expanded clones, a class.

>13|NA|TRBV6-2/TRBV6-3|TRBJ1-1|NA
TGTGCCAGCGGGTCCCCCATGAACACTGAAGCTTTCTTT
CASGSPMNTEAFF
>14|NA|TRBV10-3|TRBJ1-5|NA
TGTGCCATCAGTGAGCAGGGCACCGATCAGCCCCAGCATTTT
CAISEQGTDQPQHF
>17|NA|TRBV29-1|TRBJ1-2|NA
TGCAGCGTTGAAGATCGTCCGAGATCCGGGAATAACTATAGCTACACCTTC
CSVEDRPRSGNNYSYTF
>16|NA|TRBV20-1|TRBJ1-4|few
TGCAGTGCTAGAGGGCTACAGATGCCAACTAATGAAAAACTGTTTTTT
CSARGLQMPTNEKLFF
>13|TRBD1|TRBV28|TRBJ2-1|few
TGTGCCAGCAGTAAGACAGGGGGCAATGAGCAGTTCTTC
CASSKTGGNEQFF
>16|TRBD2|TRBV11-1|TRBJ2-5|NA
TGTGCCAGCACATACCTAGGACTAGCGGGATTCGATGAGCAGTACTTC
CASTYLGLAGFDEQYF
>17|NA|TRBV4-1|TRBJ2-1|many
TGCGCCAGCAGCCAAGCTGGTTCAGGGAGGTACAACAATGAGCAGTTCTTC
CASSQAGSGRYNNEQFF
>15|NA|TRBV25-1|TRBJ2-2|once
TGTGCCAGCAGTAAAAAGGGACCGGCGGCCGGGGAGCTGTTTTTT
CASSKKGPAAGELFF
>13|NA|TRBV10-3|TRBJ1-1|few
TGTGCCATCAGTGACAAAGGGAATACTGAAGCTTTCTTT
CAISDKGNTEAFF
>14|NA|TRBV15|TRBJ2-3|NA
TGTGCCACCAGCAGAGCCGGGTCAGGAGATACGCAGTATTTT
CATSRAGSGDTQYF
>14|NA|TRBV7-2|TRBJ1-1|NA
TGTGCCAGCAGCTTACGGTGGGAGAACACTGAAGCTTTCTTT
CASSLRWENTEAFF
>14|NA|TRBV9|TRBJ2-3|few
TGTGCCAGCAGCGTAGCTCCACCCGCAGATACGCAGTATTTT
CASSVAPPADTQYF
>12|NA|TRBV2|TRBJ2-5|few
TGTGCCAGCAATTCAGCCCAAGAGACCCAGTACTTC
CASNSAQETQYF
>14|NA|TRBV6-5|TRBJ1-2|NA
TGTGCCAGCAAGCCGGGGGTACTTAACTATGGCTACACCTTC
CASKPGVLNYGYTF
>15|NA|TRBV5-1|TRBJ2-1|many
TGCGCCAGCAGCTTGTTAGGGGTCTCCTACAATGAGCAGTTCTTC
CASSLLGVSYNEQFF
>15|TRBD2|TRBV28|TRBJ2-1|few
TGTGCCAGCAGCCCCACTAGCGCTACTAACAATGAGCAGTTCTTC
CASSPTSATNNEQFF
>13|NA|TRBV3-1|TRBJ2-6|few
TGTGCCAGTGAAGGGAACGGGGCCAACGTCCTGACTTTC
CASEGNGANVLTF
>16|TRBD2|TRBV6-6|TRBJ2-4|NA
TGTGCCAGCAGTCCACAAGCGGGAGTGGGCAAAAACATTCAGTACTTC
CASSPQAGVGKNIQYF
>12|NA|TRBV28|TRBJ2-7|once
TGTGCCAGCAGTTTGAGGGCGGACGAGCAGTACTTC
CASSLRADEQYF
>15|NA|TRBV7-2|TRBJ1-3|NA
TGTGCCAGCAGCTTAGCGGGGGTGGCTGGAAACACCATATATTTT
CASSLAGVAGNTIYF
>15|TRBD1|TRBV6-1|TRBJ1-5|NA
TGTGCCAGCAGCAGGGGGTATGGTGCCGGTCAGCCCCAGCATTTT
CASSRGYGAGQPQHF
>14|TRBD2|TRBV6-5|TRBJ2-7|NA
TGTGCCAGCAGTTACCGACGGGGGGGCTACGAGCAGTACTTC
CASSYRRGGYEQYF
>15|TRBD2|TRBV29-1|TRBJ2-1|NA
TGCAGCGTTGACTCGACTAGCGGGAGTTGGAATGAGCAGTTCTTC
CSVDSTSGSWNEQFF
>15|NA|TRBV24-1|TRBJ2-1|few
TGTGCCACCAGTGATTCTAGCCGCTCCTACAATGAGCAGTTCTTC
CATSDSSRSYNEQFF
>11|NA|TRBV29-1|TRBJ2-7|NA
TGCAGCGGGACAGCCAACTACGAGCAGTACTTC
CSGTANYEQYF
>13|TRBD1|TRBV29-1|TRBJ1-5|NA
TGCAGCGTGGGAGGGGGCGGCTCTCAGCCCCAGCATTTT
CSVGGGGSQPQHF
>19|TRBD2|TRBV7-3|TRBJ2-1|NA
TGTGCCAGCAGCTTATTTGTTCTAGCGGGAGCCGGTTCCTACAATGAGCAGTTCTTC
CASSLFVLAGAGSYNEQFF
>15|TRBD1|TRBV4-3|TRBJ1-6|few
TGCGCCAGCAGCCAGGACAGGAATGTAGGTTCACCCCTCCACTTT
CASSQDRNVGSPLHF
>13|NA|TRBV9|TRBJ2-1|NA
TGTGCCAGCAGCGTACAGGCGGGGGCAGAGCAGTTCTTC
CASSVQAGAEQFF
>16|NA|TRBV2|TRBJ2-1|NA
TGTGCCAGCAGTGAAAGGGAGGCCATTAACTACAATGAGCAGTTCTTC
CASSEREAINYNEQFF
>16|TRBD2|TRBV4-2|TRBJ2-7|NA
TGTGCCAGCAGCCACTCCCCTGGGGGAGCGGGGAACGAGCAGTACTTC
CASSHSPGGAGNEQYF
>14|NA|TRBV2|TRBJ1-1|NA
TGTGCCAGCAGTGAAAGAAGGTTGAACACTGAAGCTTTCTTT
CASSERRLNTEAFF
>16|TRBD2|TRBV15|TRBJ2-3|once
TGTGCCACCAGCAGAGAAGCGAGCGGGAGGACAGATACGCAGTATTTT
CATSREASGRTDTQYF
>15|TRBD2|TRBV29-1|TRBJ2-1|many
TGCAGCGTCCGTGTAGCGGGAGGGTCCTACAATGAGCAGTTCTTC
CSVRVAGGSYNEQFF
>15|NA|TRBV24-1|TRBJ2-3|NA
TGTACCACCAGTGATGCCCGGGAAGCGGCAGATACGCAGTATTTT
CTTSDAREAADTQYF
>15|TRBD2|TRBV9|TRBJ2-3|NA
TGTGCCAGCACCTTTGGGACTAGCGAACGGGATACGCAGTATTTT
CASTFGTSERDTQYF